This T cell receptor (beta chain) was identified in a study of shared clonotypes between healthy human individuals. Libraries were prepared by immunoSEQ multiplex PCR; TCRdb keeps only in-frame clonotypes and omits some of them. Among 2 million to 3 million clones listed, over 85% were seen once. The CDR3 consists of 15 residues. In germline, CDR1 is KGHSH, CDR2 LQKENI. Germline trimming cut 4 bases from V and 5 bases from J; bases unmatched to any gene: 6. The sequence was obtained from a man between 18 and 35 years old in good health. Some clones in this sample may be carry-over from other donors' samples. This chain joins TRBV18 and TRBJ2-3; 10 bases are shared with TRBD2. The sequenced material came from naive CD4+ T cells from PBMCs. The subset: CD45RA+ positively selected. CDR3 loop: CASSRLAGAGDTQYF. In DNA form, the CDR3 reads TGTGCCAGCTCACGGCTAGCGGGAGCAGGAGATACGCAGTATTTT.